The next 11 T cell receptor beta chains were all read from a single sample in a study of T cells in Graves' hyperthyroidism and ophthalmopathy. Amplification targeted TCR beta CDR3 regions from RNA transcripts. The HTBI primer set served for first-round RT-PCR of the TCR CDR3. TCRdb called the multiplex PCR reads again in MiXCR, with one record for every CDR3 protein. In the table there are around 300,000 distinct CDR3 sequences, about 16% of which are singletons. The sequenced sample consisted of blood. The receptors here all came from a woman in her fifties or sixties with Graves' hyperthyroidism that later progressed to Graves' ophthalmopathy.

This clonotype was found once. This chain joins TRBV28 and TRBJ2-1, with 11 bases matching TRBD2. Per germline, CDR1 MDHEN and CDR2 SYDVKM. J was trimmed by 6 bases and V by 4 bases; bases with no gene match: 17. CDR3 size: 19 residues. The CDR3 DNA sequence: TGTGCCAGCAGTTATGTAGGGCACTGGGGGACTAGCGGAGCCAATGAGCAGTTCTTC. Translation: CASSYVGHWGTSGANEQFF.

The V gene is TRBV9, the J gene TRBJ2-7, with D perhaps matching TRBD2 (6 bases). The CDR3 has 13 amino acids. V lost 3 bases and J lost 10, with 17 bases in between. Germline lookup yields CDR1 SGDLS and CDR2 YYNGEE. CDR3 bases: TGTGCCAGCAGCGGACATACGGGAGTGGAACAGTACTTC. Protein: CASSGHTGVEQYF. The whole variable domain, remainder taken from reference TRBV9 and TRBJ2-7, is DSGVTQTPKHLITATGQRVTLRCSPRSGDLSVYWYQQSLDQGLQFLIQYYNGEERAKGNILERFSAQQFPDLHSELNLSSLELGDSALYFCASSGHTGVEQYFGPGTRLTVT.

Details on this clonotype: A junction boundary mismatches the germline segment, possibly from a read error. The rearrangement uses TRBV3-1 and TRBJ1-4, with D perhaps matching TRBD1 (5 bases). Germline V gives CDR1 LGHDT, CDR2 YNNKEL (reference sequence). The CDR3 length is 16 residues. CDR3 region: CASSEETGLDLEKLFF. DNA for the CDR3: TGTGCCAGCAGCGAAGAAACGGGGCTCGATTTGGAAAAACTGTTTTTT. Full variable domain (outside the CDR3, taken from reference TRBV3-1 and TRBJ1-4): DTAVSQTPKYLVTQMGNDKSIKCEQNLGHDTMYWYKQDSKKFLKIMFSYNNKELIINETVPNRFSPKSPDKAHLNLHINSLELGDSAVYFCASSEETGLDLEKLFFGSGTQLSVL.

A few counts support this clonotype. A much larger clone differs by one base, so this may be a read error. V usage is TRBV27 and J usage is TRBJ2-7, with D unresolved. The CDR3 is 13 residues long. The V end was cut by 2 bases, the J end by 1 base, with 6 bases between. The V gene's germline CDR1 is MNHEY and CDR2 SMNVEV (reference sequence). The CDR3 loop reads CASSLAISYEQYF. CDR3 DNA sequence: TGTGCCAGCAGTTTAGCGATTTCCTACGAGCAGTACTTC.

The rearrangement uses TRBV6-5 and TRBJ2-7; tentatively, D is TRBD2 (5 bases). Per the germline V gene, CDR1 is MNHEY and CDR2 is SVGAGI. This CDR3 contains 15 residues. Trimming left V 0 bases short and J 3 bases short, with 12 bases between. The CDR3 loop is CASSYSGSLDYEQYF. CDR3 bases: TGTGCCAGCAGTTACTCAGGGAGTTTAGACTACGAGCAGTACTTC.

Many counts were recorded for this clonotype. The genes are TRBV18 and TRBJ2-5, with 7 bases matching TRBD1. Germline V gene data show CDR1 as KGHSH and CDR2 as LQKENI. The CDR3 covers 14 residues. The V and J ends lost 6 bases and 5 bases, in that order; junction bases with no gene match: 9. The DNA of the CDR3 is TGTGCCAGCTCGCCCGGGACAGTGGGGGAGACCCAGTACTTC. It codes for CASSPGTVGETQYF.

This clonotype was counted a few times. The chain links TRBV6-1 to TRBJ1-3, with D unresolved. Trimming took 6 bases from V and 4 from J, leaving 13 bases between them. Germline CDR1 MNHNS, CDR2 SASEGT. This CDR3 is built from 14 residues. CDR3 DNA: TGTGCCAGCAGAAGGATTTCTAACGGAAACACCATATATTTT. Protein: CASRRISNGNTIYF.

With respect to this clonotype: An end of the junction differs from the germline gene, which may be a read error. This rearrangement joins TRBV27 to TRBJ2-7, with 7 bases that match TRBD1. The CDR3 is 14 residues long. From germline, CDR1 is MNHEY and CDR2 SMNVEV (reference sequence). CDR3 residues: CASKPTGRTYGQYF. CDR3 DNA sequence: TGTGCCAGCAAACCGACAGGGCGGACCTACGGGCAGTACTTC.

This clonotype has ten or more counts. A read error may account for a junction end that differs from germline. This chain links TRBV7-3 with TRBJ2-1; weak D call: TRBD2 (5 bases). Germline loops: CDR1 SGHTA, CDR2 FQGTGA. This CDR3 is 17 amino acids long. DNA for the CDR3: TGTGCCAGCAGCTTAACCACCGCCGGGCGAGGGTACAATGAGCAGTCCTTC. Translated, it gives CASSLTTAGRGYNEQSF.

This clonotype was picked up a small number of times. CDR3 DNA: TGTGCCAGCAGCGTAGAGGGGGGGGGCGGTAGCTCCTACAATGAGCAGTTCTTC. Protein product: CASSVEGGGGSSYNEQFF. This chain joins TRBV9 and TRBJ2-1, with D tentatively TRBD2 (7 bases). CDR1 and CDR2 (germline): SGDLS, YYNGEE. V lost 0 bases and J 0 bases, leaving 16 bases between the germline ends. This CDR3 comprises 18 residues. The full variable domain, completed using reference TRBV9 and TRBJ2-1, is DSGVTQTPKHLITATGQRVTLRCSPRSGDLSVYWYQQSLDQGLQFLIQYYNGEERAKGNILERFSAQQFPDLHSELNLSSLELGDSALYFCASSVEGGGGSSYNEQFFGPGTRLTVL.

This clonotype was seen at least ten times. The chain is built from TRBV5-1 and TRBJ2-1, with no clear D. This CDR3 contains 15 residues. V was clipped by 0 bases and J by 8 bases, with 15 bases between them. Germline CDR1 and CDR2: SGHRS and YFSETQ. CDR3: CASSLAGPPPHEQFF. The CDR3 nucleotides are TGCGCCAGCAGCTTGGCCGGACCTCCTCCCCATGAGCAGTTCTTC.